This TCR beta chain was profiled in a study of blood T cell repertoires in COVID-19. The V segment lost 7 bases and the J segment 6 bases; nucleotides outside the gene matches: 9. Germline CDR1 MNHEY, CDR2 SMNVEV (reference sequence). The CDR3 is 15 residues long. Measured with immunoSEQ multiplex PCR; TCRdb has only the in-frame clones, and not every one. The sample yields roughly 67,000 clones, about 90% seen once. The chain is built from TRBV27 and TRBJ2-1; 10 nucleotides agree with TRBD2. The TCR sequence derives from a man aged 50 to 60 with active COVID-19. The material sequenced was peripheral blood. The CDR3 loop reads CASTPGQRGGNEQFF. As DNA, the CDR3 is TGTGCCAGCACCCCGGGCCAGCGGGGGGGCAATGAGCAGTTCTTC.